This is a list of T cell receptor beta chains from one sample in a study of post-analysis software for immune sequencing data. TCRdb fed the PCR reads into MiXCR, producing one record per CDR3 protein. The sample lists roughly 870,000 distinct CDR3 sequences, about 53% occurring once. Sequences were obtained from blood. These receptors all stem from a girl aged 5-17 years with multiple sclerosis. The CDR3 runs from the conserved cysteine through the conserved F or W. The D gene is left open where the match is weak. Clone size is stated in some rows and not others, as once, few, many or a class when expanded.

TRBJ2-1 TRBD2 TRBV27 . CASSPGLAGSSSYNEQFF TGTGCCAGCAGTCCAGGACTAGCGGGGTCCAGCTCCTACAATGAGCAGTTCTTC
TRBJ2-3 TRBD2 TRBV12-3/TRBV12-4 many CASSPGLAGGTDTQYF TGTGCCAGCAGCCCCGGACTAGCGGGAGGCACAGATACGCAGTATTTT
TRBJ2-7 TRBD1 TRBV20-1 . CSARTGQGANEQYF TGCAGTGCTAGAACCGGACAGGGGGCGAACGAGCAGTACTTC
TRBJ2-3 . TRBV20-1 few CSAKQGLGTQYF TGCAGTGCTAAACAGGGTTTGGGTACGCAGTATTTT
TRBJ1-2 . TRBV6-5 few CASSVPPRGYTF TGTGCCAGCAGCGTCCCTCCACGGGGCTACACCTTC
TRBJ2-6 . TRBV9 . CASSPRGSSYRSGANVLTF TGTGCCAGCAGCCCCCGGGGGAGTTCCTACCGCTCTGGGGCCAACGTCCTGACTTTC
TRBJ2-3 TRBD2 TRBV20-1 . CSARDNRLAGTDTQYF TGCAGTGCTAGAGATAATCGACTAGCGGGAACAGATACGCAGTATTTT
TRBJ2-7 TRBD1 TRBV4-1 . CASSPRTGAPGEQYF TGCGCCAGCAGCCCACGGACAGGCGCCCCCGGCGAGCAGTACTTC
TRBJ2-5 TRBD2 TRBV12-3/TRBV12-4 . CASSWASGGEQYF TGTGCCAGCAGTTGGGCCAGCGGGGGTGAGCAGTACTTC
TRBJ2-6 . TRBV6-5 . CASSYYQSSGANVLTF TGTGCCAGCAGTTATTATCAGAGCTCTGGGGCCAACGTCCTGACTTTC
TRBJ2-3 TRBD2 TRBV10-3 . CAITRTSGRTDTQYF TGTGCCATCACTAGGACTAGCGGACGCACAGATACGCAGTATTTT
TRBJ1-2 . TRBV4-2 few CASSQDPVYERYGYTF TGTGCCAGCAGCCAAGATCCGGTGTATGAACGCTATGGCTACACCTTC
TRBJ2-7 TRBD1 TRBV5-1 . CASSLRGTGGDEQYF TGCGCCAGCAGCTTGCGAGGGACAGGGGGCGACGAGCAGTACTTC
TRBJ1-1 TRBD1 TRBV6-5 . CASRSGTGGNTEAFF TGTGCCAGCAGGTCCGGGACAGGGGGAAACACTGAAGCTTTCTTT
TRBJ1-2 . TRBV20-1 . CSAREVQGYGYTF TGCAGTGCTAGAGAAGTTCAGGGCTATGGCTACACCTTC
TRBJ1-1 TRBD1 TRBV12-3/TRBV12-4 . CASPSPATGLNTEAFF TGTGCCAGCCCCTCGCCCGCGACAGGGCTGAACACTGAAGCTTTCTTT
TRBJ2-7 . TRBV20-1 . CSGLAGDTNYEQYF TGCAGTGGATTGGCAGGGGACACTAACTACGAGCAGTACTTC
TRBJ2-7 TRBD2 TRBV20-1 . CSAKGLAGENPYEQYF TGCAGTGCTAAGGGACTAGCGGGAGAAAATCCCTACGAGCAGTACTTC
TRBJ2-7 . TRBV20-1 . CSATGRGLGQYF TGCAGTGCCACCGGTAGGGGTTTGGGGCAGTACTTC
TRBJ2-7 TRBD2 TRBV15 . CATSRDHLAAGEQYF TGTGCCACCAGCAGAGATCACCTAGCGGCGGGAGAGCAGTACTTC
TRBJ1-1 TRBD1 TRBV6-5 . CASSDRAVGNTEAFF TGTGCCAGCAGCGACAGGGCGGTAGGGAACACTGAAGCTTTCTTT
TRBJ2-1 TRBD2 TRBV12-3/TRBV12-4 . CASSPTSGYNEQFF TGTGCCAGCTCCCCGACTAGCGGTTACAATGAGCAGTTCTTC
TRBJ2-2 TRBD2 TRBV3-1 . CASSLRLAPNTGELFF TGTGCCAGCAGCCTGAGACTAGCGCCAAACACCGGGGAGCTGTTTTTT
TRBJ1-6 TRBD1 TRBV2 few CASSNRDRGDSPLHF TGTGCCAGCAGCAACCGGGACAGGGGAGATTCACCCCTCCACTTT
TRBJ1-2 . TRBV4-2 few CASSQPNSVGVNYGYTF TGTGCCAGCAGCCAACCAAACAGCGTAGGGGTCAACTATGGCTACACCTTC
TRBJ2-5 . TRBV3-1 . CASSQTRRERPNQETQYF TGTGCCAGCAGCCAGACTCGCCGGGAGCGGCCAAATCAAGAGACCCAGTACTTC
TRBJ2-3 TRBD2 TRBV12-3/TRBV12-4 . CASSPGTSGRRYTDTQYF TGTGCCAGCAGTCCAGGGACTAGCGGGAGGCGGTACACAGATACGCAGTATTTT
TRBJ2-1 . TRBV6-6 . CASAKGGPYNEQFF TGTGCCAGCGCCAAGGGGGGACCCTACAATGAGCAGTTCTTC
TRBJ1-1 . TRBV9 . CASSSGGEPNTEAFF TGTGCCAGCAGCTCCGGTGGGGAACCGAACACTGAAGCTTTCTTT
TRBJ2-1 TRBD2 TRBV20-1 few CSARNPGLAGEQFF TGCAGTGCTAGAAATCCGGGACTAGCGGGAGAGCAGTTCTTC
TRBJ2-6 TRBD1 TRBV5-1 . CASSSRQGTGANVLTF TGCGCCAGCAGCTCCCGACAGGGGACTGGGGCCAACGTCCTGACTTTC
TRBJ2-7 TRBD1 TRBV7-6 few CASSISDRASSYEQYF TGTGCCAGCAGCATCAGTGACAGGGCGAGCTCCTACGAGCAGTACTTC
TRBJ2-1 TRBD2 TRBV10-2 . CASSLTGTSGNYEQFF TGCGCCAGCAGTCTCACCGGGACTAGCGGGAACTATGAGCAGTTCTTC
TRBJ2-3 TRBD2 TRBV28 few CASLTSASGRYTQYF TGTGCCAGTCTCACTTCGGCTAGCGGGAGATATACGCAGTATTTT
TRBJ1-1 . TRBV20-1 . CSAQPQGMDTEAFF TGCAGTGCCCAGCCACAGGGTATGGACACTGAAGCTTTCTTT
TRBJ2-1 TRBD2 TRBV29-1 . CSETSGRPHNEQFF TGCAGCGAGACTAGCGGGAGACCCCACAATGAGCAGTTCTTC
TRBJ2-1 . TRBV5-4 . CASSLGSPSYNEQFF TGTGCCAGCAGCTTGGGCTCTCCTTCCTACAATGAGCAGTTCTTC
TRBJ2-3 TRBD2 TRBV5-1 . CASSLLRDYADATQYF TGCGCCAGCAGCTTGCTCCGGGACTACGCGGATGCTACGCAGTATTTT
TRBJ2-3 . TRBV15 . CATSREGKAGRTDTQYF TGTGCCACCAGCAGAGAGGGTAAAGCGGGTCGAACAGATACGCAGTATTTT
TRBJ2-5 TRBD2 TRBV7-3 few CASSLGLAGGPRQETQYF TGTGCCAGCAGTTTAGGACTAGCGGGGGGGCCGCGGCAAGAGACCCAGTACTTC
TRBJ2-1 TRBD2 TRBV7-8 . CASSLGAPGTSSYNEQFF TGTGCCAGCAGCTTAGGGGCTCCCGGGACTAGCTCCTACAATGAGCAGTTCTTC
TRBJ2-1 TRBD2 TRBV20-1 . CSARDGGRWGLEGEQFF TGCAGTGCTAGAGATGGCGGGCGGTGGGGACTAGAGGGTGAGCAGTTCTTC
TRBJ2-5 TRBD2 TRBV2 . CASRSPKTSGEEETQYF TGTGCCAGCAGGTCCCCGAAGACTAGCGGAGAGGAAGAGACCCAGTACTTC
TRBJ2-3 TRBD2 TRBV7-6 few CASSSRTSGVNTDTQYF TGTGCCAGCAGCTCCCGGACTAGCGGGGTGAACACAGATACGCAGTATTTT
TRBJ2-6 TRBD1 TRBV3-1 many CASSQHPGQSSGANVLTF TGTGCCAGCAGCCAGCACCCGGGACAGTCCTCTGGGGCCAACGTCCTGACTTTC
TRBJ2-1 TRBD2 TRBV6-1 . CASSSLRGRAYNEQFF TGTGCCAGCAGTTCCCTACGCGGGAGGGCCTACAATGAGCAGTTCTTC
TRBJ2-1 . TRBV5-1 few CASSPGLVEQFF TGCGCCAGCAGCCCTGGACTGGTCGAGCAGTTCTTC